The 29 T cell receptor beta chains given below trace back to one sample, sequenced in a study of beta chain features in type 1 diabetes. Points from the study as a whole: Shortening of TCRB CDR3s, moderate but significant, appeared in all four CD4+ subsets of Type 1 diabetes patients.

These receptors are not linked to any known antigen. What was sequenced were expressed TCRB transcripts, since all of the isolated RNA had been reverse transcribed. The repertoire was sequenced with immunoSEQ multiplex PCR; TCRdb's copy has only in-frame clones and lacks some. The sample has hundreds of thousands of clones, 13% seen once. Source material: naive CD4+ T cells from blood. All receptors derive from a man aged 18 to 29 with type 1 diabetes.

The genes are TRBV4-1 and TRBJ2-7; the D gene could be TRBD1 or TRBD2 (5 bases each). CDR3 length: 16 amino acids. The V and J ends lost 1 base and 4 bases respectively, with 17 bases between them. Germline V CDR1 and CDR2: MGHRA, YSYEKL. CDR3 loop: CASSQGSLGVMYEQYF. The CDR3 DNA reads TGCGCCAGCAGCCAAGGGAGTTTGGGGGTGATGTACGAGCAGTACTTC.

The chain links TRBV9 to TRBJ2-1; tentatively, D is TRBD1 or TRBD2 (5 bases each). CDR1 is SGDLS and CDR2 is YYNGEE in the germline V gene. The length of the CDR3 is 17 residues. The V gene lost 3 bases and the J gene lost 5 bases, with 21 bases spanning the gap. CDR3 protein: CASSAPGRPASNNEQFF. Here the CDR3 DNA reads TGTGCCAGCAGCGCACCGGGGCGGCCCGCCTCTAACAATGAGCAGTTCTTC.

The chain is built from TRBV10-3 and TRBJ2-5, with D possibly TRBD1 on 6 matching bases. V lost 10 bases and J 3 bases, leaving 15 bases between the germline ends. The CDR3 length is 13 residues. Per the germline V gene, CDR1 is ENHRY and CDR2 is SYGVKD. The DNA of the CDR3 is TGTGCCACAAATAAGGACAGTGAAGAGACCCAGTACTTC. Translation gives CATNKDSEETQYF.

This clone was observed a handful of times. V is TRBV19 and J is TRBJ2-3; either TRBD1 or TRBD2 may supply D (5 bases each). The CDR3 loop spans 10 amino acids. With 7 bases removed from V and 8 bases from J, the gap between germline ends came to 7 bases. Germline V CDR1 and CDR2: LNHDA, SQIVND (reference sequence). CDR3 DNA sequence: TGTGCCAGTATGGGGGTTACGCAGTATTTT. The encoded protein is CASMGVTQYF.

The rearrangement uses TRBV6-1 and TRBJ1-3; D is undetermined. Germline V CDR1 and CDR2: MNHNS, SASEGT. Trimming pared 2 bases from V and 8 bases from J, leaving 4 bases between. This CDR3 is 11 amino acids long. The CDR3 DNA reads TGTGCCAGCAGTGAACGGGACACCATATATTTT. Its protein is CASSERDTIYF.

The chain combines TRBV5-6 with TRBJ1-1; a possible D gene is TRBD1 (6 bases). The length of the CDR3 is 17 residues. The germline V gene encodes CDR1 SGHDT and CDR2 YYEEEE. Trimming took 5 bases from V and 2 from J, leaving 22 bases between them. The CDR3, as DNA: TGTGCCAGCAGGTGGGACACCACCCCTCGATTAAACACTGAAGCTTTCTTT. Translated, it gives CASRWDTTPRLNTEAFF.

The chain carries TRBV9 and TRBJ1-6; D might be TRBD1 (5 bases). Deletions cut 3 bases from V and 0 bases from J, with 16 bases between. The germline V gene has CDR1 SGDLS and CDR2 YYNGEE. This CDR3 contains 18 residues. Here the CDR3 reads CASSAHDSLSSYNSPLHF. The CDR3 region has the DNA TGTGCCAGCAGCGCCCACGACAGCCTAAGCTCCTATAATTCACCCCTCCACTTT. Full variable domain (missing parts from reference TRBV9 and TRBJ1-6): DSGVTQTPKHLITATGQRVTLRCSPRSGDLSVYWYQQSLDQGLQFLIQYYNGEERAKGNILERFSAQQFPDLHSELNLSSLELGDSALYFCASSAHDSLSSYNSPLHFGNGTRLTVT.

Only a few counts were recorded for this clone. V gene TRBV7-3 combines with J gene TRBJ1-2; D is ambiguous. Trimming shortened V by 2 bases and J by 3 bases, and 13 bases separated the two germline ends. The germline V gene encodes CDR1 SGHTA and CDR2 FQGTGA. The CDR3 contains 15 residues. The CDR3 DNA is TGTGCCAGCAGCTTAGTCGTACCAGGCCACTATGGCTACACCTTC. Its protein product is CASSLVVPGHYGYTF. Looking up the rest from reference TRBV7-3 and TRBJ1-2 gives the full variable domain: GAGVSQTPSNKVTEKGKYVELRCDPISGHTALYWYRQSLGQGPEFLIYFQGTGAADDSGLPNDRFFAVRPEGSVSTLKIQRTERGDSAVYLCASSLVVPGHYGYTFGSGTRLTVV.

This clone was counted only a few times. The chain employs TRBV7-9 and TRBJ1-2, with TRBD1 matching over 9 bases. V shed 3 bases, J shed 4 bases, and the junction held 3 bases outside the gene matches. This CDR3 comprises 14 residues. Germline lookup yields CDR1 SEHNR and CDR2 FQNEAQ (reference sequence). As DNA, the CDR3 is TGTGCCAGCAGCTTCGGACAGGGGAGCTATGGCTACACCTTC. This sequence encodes CASSFGQGSYGYTF.

Comments on this clone: Because the CDR3 is missing its conserved closing phenylalanine or tryptophan, this is likely a read error. The limits of the CDR3 on the DNA are not certain, so only TCRdb's listed CDR3 is given. The chain joins TRBV28 to TRBJ1-2. The germline V gene has CDR1 MDHEN and CDR2 SYDVKM. The CDR3 adds up to 14 amino acids, both ends counted. The chain's CDR3 is CASSSPTSEQAHRV.

There are a few counts of this clone. The CDR3 spells CSVSRAADTQYF. CDR3 DNA: TGCAGCGTTTCCAGGGCGGCAGATACGCAGTATTTT. The genes are TRBV29-1 and TRBJ2-3; D possibly corresponds to TRBD1 (5 bases). The CDR3 sequence is 12 residues long. Germline lookup yields CDR1 SQVTM and CDR2 ANQGSEA. V lost 5 bases, J lost 4 bases, and 10 bases lay in between.

This chain uses TRBV18 with TRBJ2-4; 7 nucleotides line up with TRBD1. The V gene's germline CDR1 is KGHSH and CDR2 LQKENI. The CDR3 has 15 amino acids. With V trimmed by 6 bases and J by 5 bases, 10 bases remained unmatched. CDR3 nucleotide sequence: TGTGCCAGCTCGCCAAAAGACAGGGAAGAAAACATTCAGTACTTC. It yields the protein CASSPKDREENIQYF.

This clone was detected only a few times. The chain carries TRBV4-1 and TRBJ1-6; tentative D call: TRBD1 (6 bases). The ends were cut back, 0 bases at V and 10 bases at J, with 16 bases in the middle. This CDR3 has 16 residues. Germline loops: CDR1 MGHRA, CDR2 YSYEKL. CDR3 in DNA: TGCGCCAGCAGCCAAGAGGAGGGGGGAGTTTGGTCACCCCTCCACTTT. This codes for CASSQEEGGVWSPLHF.

The V gene is TRBV7-8, the J gene TRBJ2-3, with D unclear. Germline assignment: CDR1 SGHVS and CDR2 FQNEAQ. The CDR3 has 14 amino acids. V lost 8 bases to trimming and J lost 0 bases, with 12 bases between them. The CDR3 loop reads CASCIKRSTDTQYF. DNA for the CDR3: TGTGCCAGCTGTATTAAAAGGAGCACAGATACGCAGTATTTT.

The chain has TRBV4-1 and TRBJ1-2; the match to TRBD1 covers 9 bases. The CDR3 extends over 15 amino acids. Germline loops: CDR1 MGHRA, CDR2 YSYEKL. Trimming cost V 4 bases and J 4 bases; bases outside gene matches: 7. CDR3 residues: CASSPGQGLSYGYTF. Written as DNA, the CDR3 is TGCGCCAGCAGCCCCGGACAGGGGTTAAGCTATGGCTACACCTTC.

The V and J genes are TRBV5-1 and TRBJ2-2; D is ambiguous. There are 14 residues in the CDR3. Germline V gene data show CDR1 as SGHRS and CDR2 as YFSETQ. Trimming shortened V by 0 bases and J by 1 base, and 4 bases separated the two germline ends. CDR3 sequence: CASSLAQNTGELFF. For the CDR3, the DNA is TGCGCCAGCAGCTTGGCACAGAACACCGGGGAGCTGTTTTTT.

This chain joins TRBV6-1 and TRBJ1-5, with a tentative D call TRBD1 (6 bases). Germline loops: CDR1 MNHNS, CDR2 SASEGT. V lost 0 bases and J lost 1, with 10 bases in between. The CDR3 sequence is 16 residues long. The CDR3 sequence is CASSEAVGQSNQPQHF. The CDR3, as DNA: TGTGCCAGCAGTGAAGCAGTGGGACAAAGCAATCAGCCCCAGCATTTT.

This clone was seen a handful of times. This chain uses TRBV18 with TRBJ2-3; D unclear. This CDR3 region has 15 residues. Trimming stripped 0 bases from V and 3 bases from J, with 10 bases between. The V gene's germline CDR1 is KGHSH and CDR2 LQKENI. CDR3 in DNA: TGTGCCAGCTCACCACCGGGCAGAACTACAGATACGCAGTATTTT. Translated, it gives CASSPPGRTTDTQYF.

V is TRBV4-1 and J is TRBJ2-1, with a possible D match to TRBD1 (6 bases). This CDR3 region has 15 residues. Germline CDR1 is MGHRA and CDR2 is YSYEKL. Between the trimmed V and J ends, which lost 0 bases and 12 bases, there was a span of 18 bases. The CDR3 here is CASSQDPGQLLGQFF. CDR3 nucleotide sequence: TGCGCCAGCAGCCAAGATCCCGGACAGCTCTTAGGGCAGTTCTTC.

The chain has TRBV5-1 and TRBJ1-6; TRBD1 aligns across 7 bases. Germline V CDR1 and CDR2: SGHRS, YFSETQ. The CDR3 has 17 residues. After removal of 3 bases from V and 4 bases from J, the junction contained 10 bases not matched to a gene. The CDR3 region is CASSSRDREEYNSPLHF. The CDR3 region has the DNA TGCGCCAGCAGCTCCCGAGACAGGGAGGAATATAATTCACCCCTCCACTTT.

This clone was counted between two and nine times. The chain combines TRBV19 with TRBJ1-2, with D perhaps TRBD1 (6 bases). Germline CDR1 LNHDA, CDR2 SQIVND (reference sequence). This CDR3 has 14 amino acids. The V gene lost 5 bases and the J gene lost 5 bases, with 15 bases spanning the gap. The CDR3: CASSPKETGYGYTF. The CDR3 DNA sequence: TGTGCCAGTAGTCCAAAGGAAACAGGGTATGGCTACACCTTC.

V usage is TRBV29-1 and J usage is TRBJ1-5, with 7 bases fitting TRBD1. J lost 4 bases, V lost 5 bases, and 8 bases had no gene match. The CDR3 runs 14 residues. Germline assignment: CDR1 SQVTM and CDR2 ANQGSEA. In nucleotides, the CDR3 is TGCAGCGTTTCCACCGGGACAGAGAATCAGCCCCAGCATTTT. It encodes CSVSTGTENQPQHF.

This clone turned up a few times. The CDR3 spells CASSYGTSGLGETQYF. The DNA for the CDR3 is TGTGCCAGCAGCTACGGGACTAGCGGGCTCGGGGAGACCCAGTACTTC. The J gene is TRBJ2-5, the V gene TRBV9; 12 bases agree with TRBD2. This CDR3 comprises 16 residues. In germline, CDR1 is SGDLS, CDR2 YYNGEE. Losses at the gene ends were 4 bases for V and 5 bases for J; bases not matched to a gene: 9.

The V call is TRBV6-1, the J call TRBJ2-2; D is perhaps TRBD1 (5 bases). CDR3 length equals 13 residues. The germline gives CDR1 MNHNS, CDR2 SASEGT. V was shortened by 9 bases and J by 7 bases, with 15 bases between the two germline ends. CDR3 nucleotide sequence: TGTGCCAGTTCACCACAGGCGAACGGGGAGCTGTTTTTT. It encodes CASSPQANGELFF.

This clone was counted a single time. This sequence joins TRBV5-1 and TRBJ2-1, with TRBD2 matching 9 bases. Germline-derived CDR1 and CDR2 are SGHRS and YFSETQ. The CDR3 loop spans 15 amino acids. Trimming took 4 bases from V and 6 from J; bases not matched to a gene: 8. The DNA of the CDR3 is TGCGCCAGCAGCGCTCTAGCGGGGCCTAGCAATGAGCAGTTCTTC. It translates to CASSALAGPSNEQFF.

This clone came up a few times. The chain couples TRBV10-3 to TRBJ2-7, with TRBD2 matching 8 bases. The V gene end was trimmed by 3 bases and the J gene end by 0 bases; junction bases not matched to a gene: 4. The CDR3 is 15 residues long. The germline V gene has CDR1 ENHRY and CDR2 SYGVKD. The CDR3 sequence is CAISDGGAISYEQYF. The CDR3 DNA is TGTGCCATCAGTGACGGGGGGGCGATCTCCTACGAGCAGTACTTC.

V gene TRBV6-1 combines with J gene TRBJ1-5, with TRBD1 matching over 7 bases. Looked up from germline, CDR1 is MNHNS and CDR2 is SASEGT. V shed 5 bases, J shed 7 bases, and the junction held 11 bases outside the gene matches. The CDR3 consists of 15 residues. The CDR3 spells CASSSPRQGWQPQHF. DNA for the CDR3: TGTGCCAGCAGTTCACCTCGACAGGGATGGCAGCCCCAGCATTTT.

The J gene is TRBJ2-1, the V gene TRBV5-1, with 9 bases lining up with TRBD1. The CDR3 spans 14 residues. With V trimmed by 7 bases and J by 8 bases, 10 bases remained unmatched. Germline CDR1 SGHRS, CDR2 YFSETQ. The CDR3 DNA is TGCGCCAGCGCGCCGGGACAGGGTGTCGATGAGCAGTTCTTC. Translating it yields CASAPGQGVDEQFF.

This clone came up a few times. The CDR3 here is CASSVEAGENIQYF. The DNA of the CDR3 is TGTGCCAGCAGCGTAGAAGCGGGGGAAAACATTCAGTACTTC. The J gene is TRBJ2-4, the V gene TRBV9; 8 bases agree with TRBD2. The CDR3 contains 14 residues. V lost 0 bases and J lost 5; bases outside the gene matches: 1. Germline V gene sequence: CDR1 SGDLS, CDR2 YYNGEE. The full variable domain, with the rest looked up from reference TRBV9 and TRBJ2-4, is DSGVTQTPKHLITATGQRVTLRCSPRSGDLSVYWYQQSLDQGLQFLIQYYNGEERAKGNILERFSAQQFPDLHSELNLSSLELGDSALYFCASSVEAGENIQYFGAGTRLSVL.